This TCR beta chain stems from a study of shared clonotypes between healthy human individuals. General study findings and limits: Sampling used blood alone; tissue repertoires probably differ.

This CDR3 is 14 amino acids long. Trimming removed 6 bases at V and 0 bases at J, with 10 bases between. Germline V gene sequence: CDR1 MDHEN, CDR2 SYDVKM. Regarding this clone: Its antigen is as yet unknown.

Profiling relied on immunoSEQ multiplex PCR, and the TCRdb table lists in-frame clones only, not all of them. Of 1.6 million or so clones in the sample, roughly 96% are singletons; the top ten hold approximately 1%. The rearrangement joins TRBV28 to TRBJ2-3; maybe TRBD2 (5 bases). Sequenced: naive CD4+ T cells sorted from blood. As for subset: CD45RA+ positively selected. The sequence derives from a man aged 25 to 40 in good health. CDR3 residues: CASRGVASTDTQYF. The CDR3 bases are TGTGCCAGCAGGGGAGTAGCTAGCACAGATACGCAGTATTTT.